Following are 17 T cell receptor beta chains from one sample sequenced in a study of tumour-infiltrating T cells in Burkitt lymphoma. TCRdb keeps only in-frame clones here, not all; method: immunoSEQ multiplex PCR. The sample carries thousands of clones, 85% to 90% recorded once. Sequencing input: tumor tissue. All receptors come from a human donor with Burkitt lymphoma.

CDR3 loop: CASSLAGFYEQYF. As DNA, the CDR3 is TGCGCCAGCAGCTTGGCGGGTTTTTACGAGCAGTACTTC. J is TRBJ2-7 and V is TRBV5-1, with no clear D. V was trimmed by 0 bases and J by 4 bases, leaving 8 bases between them. The CDR3 has 13 residues. Looked up from germline, CDR1 is SGHRS and CDR2 is YFSETQ.

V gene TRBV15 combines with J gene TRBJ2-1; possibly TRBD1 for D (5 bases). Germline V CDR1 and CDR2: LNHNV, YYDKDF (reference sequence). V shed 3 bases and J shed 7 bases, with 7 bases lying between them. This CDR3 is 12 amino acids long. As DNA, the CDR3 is TGTGCCACCAGCAGTAAGGGGAATGAGCAGTTCTTC. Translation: CATSSKGNEQFF. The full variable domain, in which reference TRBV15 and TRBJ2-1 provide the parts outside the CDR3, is DAMVIQNPRYQVTQFGKPVTLSCSQTLNHNVMYWYQQKSSQAPKLLFHYYDKDFNNEADTPDNFQSRRPNTSFCFLDIRSPGLGDTAMYLCATSSKGNEQFFGPGTRLTVL.

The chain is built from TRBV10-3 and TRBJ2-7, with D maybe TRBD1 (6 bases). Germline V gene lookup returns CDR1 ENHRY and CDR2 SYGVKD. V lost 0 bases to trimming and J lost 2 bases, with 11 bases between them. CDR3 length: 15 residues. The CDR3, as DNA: TGTGCCATCAGTGAGTCTTTGACAGGAACCTACGAGCAGTACTTC. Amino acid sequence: CAISESLTGTYEQYF.

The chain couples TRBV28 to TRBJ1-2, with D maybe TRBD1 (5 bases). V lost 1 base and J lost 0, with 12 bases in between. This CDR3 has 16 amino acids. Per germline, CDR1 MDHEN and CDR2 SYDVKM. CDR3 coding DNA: TGTGCCAGCAGTTTATACCGGGACGGAGCTAACTATGGCTACACCTTC. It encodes CASSLYRDGANYGYTF.

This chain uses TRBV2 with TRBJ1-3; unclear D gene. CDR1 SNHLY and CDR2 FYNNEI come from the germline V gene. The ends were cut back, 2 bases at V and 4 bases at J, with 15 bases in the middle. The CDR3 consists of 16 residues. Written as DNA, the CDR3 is TGTGCCAGCAGTGAAAACGGCCCGAGGAACGGAAACACCATATATTTT. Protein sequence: CASSENGPRNGNTIYF.

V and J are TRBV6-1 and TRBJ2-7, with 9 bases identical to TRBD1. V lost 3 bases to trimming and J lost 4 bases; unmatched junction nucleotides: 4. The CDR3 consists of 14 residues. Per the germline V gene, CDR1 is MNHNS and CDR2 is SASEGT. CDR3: CASSDRDRVYEQYF. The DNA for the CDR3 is TGTGCCAGCAGTGACCGGGACAGGGTGTACGAGCAGTACTTC.

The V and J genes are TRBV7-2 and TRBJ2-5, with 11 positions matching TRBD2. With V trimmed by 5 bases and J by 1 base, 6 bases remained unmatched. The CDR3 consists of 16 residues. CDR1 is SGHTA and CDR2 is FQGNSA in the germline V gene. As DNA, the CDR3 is TGTGCCAGCAGCGCGTCCGGGACTAGCGGCCAAGAGACCCAGTACTTC. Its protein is CASSASGTSGQETQYF.

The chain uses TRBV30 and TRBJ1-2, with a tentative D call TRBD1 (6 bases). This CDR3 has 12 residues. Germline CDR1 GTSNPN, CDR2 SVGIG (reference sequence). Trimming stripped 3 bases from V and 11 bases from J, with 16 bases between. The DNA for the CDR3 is TGTGCCTGGAGCCCTGGGGACATTCCGTACACCTTC. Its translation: CAWSPGDIPYTF. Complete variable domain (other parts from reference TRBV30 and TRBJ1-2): SQTIHQWPATLVQPVGSPLSLECTVEGTSNPNLYWYRQAAGRGLQLLFYSVGIGQISSEVPQNLSASRPQDRQFILSSKKLLLSDSGFYLCAWSPGDIPYTFGSGTRLTVV.

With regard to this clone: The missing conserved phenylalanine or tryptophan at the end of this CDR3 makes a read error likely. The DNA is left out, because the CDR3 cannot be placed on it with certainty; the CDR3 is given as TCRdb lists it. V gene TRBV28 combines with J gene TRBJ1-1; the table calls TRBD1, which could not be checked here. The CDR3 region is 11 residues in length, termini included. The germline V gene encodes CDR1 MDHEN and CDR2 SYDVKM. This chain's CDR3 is CASSSQNQGVL.

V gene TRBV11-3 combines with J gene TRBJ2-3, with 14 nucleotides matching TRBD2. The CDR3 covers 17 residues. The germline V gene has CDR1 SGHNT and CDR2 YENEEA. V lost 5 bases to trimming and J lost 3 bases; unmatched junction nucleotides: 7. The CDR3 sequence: CASSPGLAGVMTDTQYF. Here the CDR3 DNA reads TGTGCCAGCAGCCCGGGACTAGCGGGAGTAATGACAGATACGCAGTATTTT.

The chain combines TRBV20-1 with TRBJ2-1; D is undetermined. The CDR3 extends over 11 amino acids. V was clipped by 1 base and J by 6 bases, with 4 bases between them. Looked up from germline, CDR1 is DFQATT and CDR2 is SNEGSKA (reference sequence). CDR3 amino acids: CSARVVNEQFF. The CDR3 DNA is TGCAGTGCTAGAGTGGTCAATGAGCAGTTCTTC.

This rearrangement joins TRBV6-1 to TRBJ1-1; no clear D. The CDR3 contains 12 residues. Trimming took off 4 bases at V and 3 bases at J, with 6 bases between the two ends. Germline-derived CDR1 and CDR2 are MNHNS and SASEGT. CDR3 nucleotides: TGTGCCAGCAGTGTGAGGGACACTGAAGCTTTCTTT. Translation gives CASSVRDTEAFF.

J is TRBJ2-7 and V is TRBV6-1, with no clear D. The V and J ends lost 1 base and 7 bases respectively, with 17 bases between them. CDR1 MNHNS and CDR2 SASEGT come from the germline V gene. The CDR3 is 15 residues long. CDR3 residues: CASSEVGSRPTEQYF. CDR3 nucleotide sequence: TGTGCCAGCAGTGAAGTAGGATCCCGCCCTACAGAGCAGTACTTC.

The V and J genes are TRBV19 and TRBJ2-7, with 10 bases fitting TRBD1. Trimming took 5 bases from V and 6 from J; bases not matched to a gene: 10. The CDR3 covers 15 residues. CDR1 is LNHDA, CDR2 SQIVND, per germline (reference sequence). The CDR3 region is CASSSYTGQGSEQYF. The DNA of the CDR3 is TGTGCCAGTAGTTCTTATACGGGACAGGGGAGCGAGCAGTACTTC.

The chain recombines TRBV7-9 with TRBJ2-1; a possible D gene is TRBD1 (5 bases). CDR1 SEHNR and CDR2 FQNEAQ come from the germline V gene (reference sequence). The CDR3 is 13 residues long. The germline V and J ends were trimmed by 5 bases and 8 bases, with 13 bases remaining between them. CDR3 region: CASSLGPLDEQFF. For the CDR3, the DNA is TGTGCCAGCAGCCTGGGGCCGTTGGATGAGCAGTTCTTC.

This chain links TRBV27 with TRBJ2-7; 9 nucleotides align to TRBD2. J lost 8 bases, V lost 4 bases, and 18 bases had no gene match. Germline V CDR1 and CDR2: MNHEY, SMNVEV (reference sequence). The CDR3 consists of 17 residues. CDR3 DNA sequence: TGTGCCAGCAGTTCCCCTAGCGGGACACCTATCTACGAGAAGCAGTACTTC. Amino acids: CASSSPSGTPIYEKQYF.

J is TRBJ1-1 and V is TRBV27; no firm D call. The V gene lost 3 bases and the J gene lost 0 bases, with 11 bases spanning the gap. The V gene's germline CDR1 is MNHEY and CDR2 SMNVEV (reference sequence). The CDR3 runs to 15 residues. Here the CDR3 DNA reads TGTGCCAGCAGTTTGTCCTACAGTATGAACACTGAAGCTTTCTTT. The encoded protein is CASSLSYSMNTEAFF.